The rows below give T cell receptor beta chains drawn from one sample of a study of cytomegalovirus exposure and HLA in healthy donors. Generated by immunoSEQ multiplex PCR, the TCRdb table keeps only in-frame clones and is missing some. The data hold about 180,000 clones, with 80% observed a single time. Sequencing was carried out using PBMCs. These TCRs come from a girl between 5 and 17 years old in good health and CMV-seropositive. CDR3s include the opening cysteine and the closing phenylalanine or tryptophan. A D gene is named only where the DNA matches it firmly. For some rows the clone size is stated as once, few or many, or as a class when expanded; others skip it.

size,D,J,V,CDR3,DNA
.,TRBD1,TRBJ1-5,TRBV27,CASSQDRGGSQPQHF,TGTGCCAGCAGCCAAGACAGGGGTGGGAGTCAGCCCCAGCATTTT
.,.,TRBJ1-4,TRBV5-4,CASSGDNNEKLFF,TGTGCCAGCAGCGGGGACAATAATGAAAAACTGTTTTTT
once,.,TRBJ2-2,TRBV19,CASSIDPGGAETGELFF,TGTGCCAGTAGTATAGACCCCGGAGGAGCGGAGACCGGGGAGCTGTTTTTT
.,.,TRBJ1-4,TRBV4-3,CASSQAMPRTESLLPDNEKLFF,TGCGCCAGCAGCCAGGCTATGCCCCGGACAGAGAGTCTCCTCCCAGATAATGAAAAACTGTTTTTT
.,.,TRBJ2-7,TRBV5-4,CASSPSLLVQTREQYF,TGTGCCAGCAGCCCGAGCCTACTAGTTCAAACTCGCGAGCAGTACTTC
.,TRBD2,TRBJ2-1,TRBV11-1,CASSRREGYNEQFF,TGTGCCAGCAGCCGGCGGGAGGGTTACAATGAGCAGTTCTTC
.,.,TRBJ2-7,TRBV6-5,CASSYFDRGGYEQYF,TGTGCCAGCAGTTACTTCGACCGAGGAGGGTACGAGCAGTACTTC
.,TRBD1,TRBJ2-7,TRBV6-5,CASSRTGPYEQYF,TGTGCCAGCAGCAGGACAGGGCCCTACGAGCAGTACTTC
.,.,TRBJ1-2,TRBV5-1,CASQPGQTYGYTF,TGCGCCAGCCAACCTGGACAGACTTATGGCTACACCTTC
.,TRBD2,TRBJ2-3,TRBV5-1,CASSSTSGRSDTQYF,TGCGCCAGCAGCTCGACTAGCGGGAGATCAGATACGCAGTATTTT
few,TRBD2,TRBJ2-3,TRBV5-1,CASSVGLVKDTQYF,TGCGCCAGCAGCGTTGGACTAGTGAAAGATACGCAGTATTTT
.,TRBD1,TRBJ2-7,TRBV7-2,CASSSTGTGFFLEQYF,TGTGCCAGCAGCAGCACCGGGACAGGGTTTTTCCTCGAGCAGTACTTC
.,.,TRBJ2-7,TRBV2,CASSNSGEPYEQYF,TGTGCCAGTTCCAATTCGGGGGAGCCCTACGAGCAGTACTTC
once,TRBD2,TRBJ2-3,TRBV6-6,CASSYGDSGEDTQYF,TGTGCCAGCAGTTATGGAGATAGCGGGGAAGATACGCAGTATTTT
.,TRBD2,TRBJ2-7,TRBV11-2,CASSGGGLAEFYEQYF,TGTGCCAGCTCCGGGGGGGGACTAGCGGAGTTCTACGAGCAGTACTTC
.,TRBD1,TRBJ2-7,TRBV6-6,CASSSGTGPHEQYF,TGTGCCAGCAGTTCCGGGACAGGCCCTCACGAGCAGTACTTC
.,.,TRBJ1-1,TRBV2,CASKVSVEAFF,TGTGCCAGCAAGGTAAGCGTTGAAGCTTTCTTT
.,TRBD1,TRBJ1-2,TRBV6-1,CASGVGTGIGYTF,TGTGCCAGCGGGGTGGGGACAGGGATAGGGTACACCTTC
.,.,TRBJ1-2,TRBV11-2,CASSHPTAVYGYTF,TGTGCCAGCAGCCATCCGACAGCCGTCTATGGCTACACCTTC
.,TRBD1,TRBJ1-2,TRBV4-2,CASSQERDSRSYGYTF,TGTGCCAGCAGCCAAGAGAGGGACAGCAGAAGCTATGGCTACACCTTC
.,.,TRBJ2-7,TRBV27,CASSQVGGYEQYF,TGTGCCAGCAGCCAGGTGGGGGGCTACGAGCAGTACTTC
once,.,TRBJ2-2,TRBV7-3,CASSGAAGELFF,TGTGCCAGCAGCGGGGCGGCCGGGGAGCTGTTTTTT
.,TRBD2,TRBJ2-3,TRBV6-1,CASSGNPTSGRADTQYF,TGTGCCAGCAGTGGGAACCCGACTAGCGGGAGGGCAGATACGCAGTATTTT
.,.,TRBJ1-1,TRBV11-2,CASSLDPAGNTEAFF,TGTGCCAGCAGCTTAGATCCCGCGGGGAACACTGAAGCTTTCTTT
.,TRBD2,TRBJ2-1,TRBV5-1,CASAAGVDNEQFF,TGCGCCAGCGCTGCGGGAGTTGACAATGAGCAGTTCTTC
.,.,TRBJ1-5,TRBV28,CASSLLLNSNQPQHF,TGTGCCAGCAGTTTATTGTTAAATAGCAATCAGCCCCAGCATTTT
.,.,TRBJ2-7,TRBV6-5,CASSYSNRVEYEQYF,TGTGCCAGCAGTTACTCGAACAGGGTCGAGTACGAGCAGTACTTC
.,TRBD1,TRBJ1-4,TRBV10-2,CASRDRGMNEKLFF,TGCGCCAGCAGGGACAGGGGGATGAATGAAAAACTGTTTTTT
.,TRBD1,TRBJ1-1,TRBV18,CASSQSGGHPGEAFF,TGTGCCAGCTCACAATCAGGGGGACATCCCGGTGAAGCTTTCTTT
.,TRBD1,TRBJ2-7,TRBV27,CASRTGHYEQYF,TGTGCCAGCAGGACAGGGCACTACGAGCAGTACTTC
once,.,TRBJ2-1,TRBV27,CASSYGGNEQFF,TGTGCCAGCAGTTATGGGGGGAATGAGCAGTTCTTC
.,TRBD1,TRBJ1-4,TRBV7-9,CASSQGTTGATNEKLFF,TGTGCCAGCAGCCAAGGAACCACAGGGGCAACTAATGAAAAACTGTTTTTT
once,TRBD1,TRBJ1-1,TRBV10-3,CAITHSGGTEAFF,TGTGCCATCACCCATTCAGGGGGCACTGAAGCTTTCTTT
.,.,TRBJ1-2,TRBV29-1,CSVELTQVHLGYTF,TGCAGCGTTGAACTCACGCAGGTCCATCTGGGCTACACCTTC
.,TRBD2,TRBJ2-1,TRBV14,CASSPSGSGSGNEQFF,TGTGCCAGCAGCCCCAGCGGGAGCGGGAGCGGCAATGAGCAGTTCTTC
.,.,TRBJ1-1,TRBV5-5,CASSAGFDTEAFF,TGTGCCAGCAGCGCCGGGTTCGACACTGAAGCTTTCTTT
.,.,TRBJ2-1,TRBV11-2,CASSRTLAIYNEQFF,TGTGCCAGCAGCCGAACCCTAGCGATATACAATGAGCAGTTCTTC
.,.,TRBJ1-1,TRBV11-3,CASSPRGRTEAFF,TGTGCCAGCAGCCCAAGAGGTCGGACTGAAGCTTTCTTT
.,.,TRBJ2-7,TRBV6-1,CASSGDIFYEQYF,TGTGCCAGCAGCGGGGACATCTTCTACGAGCAGTACTTC
.,.,TRBJ2-5,TRBV7-9,CASSLNPAGETQYF,TGTGCCAGCAGCTTAAACCCTGCGGGGGAGACCCAGTACTTC